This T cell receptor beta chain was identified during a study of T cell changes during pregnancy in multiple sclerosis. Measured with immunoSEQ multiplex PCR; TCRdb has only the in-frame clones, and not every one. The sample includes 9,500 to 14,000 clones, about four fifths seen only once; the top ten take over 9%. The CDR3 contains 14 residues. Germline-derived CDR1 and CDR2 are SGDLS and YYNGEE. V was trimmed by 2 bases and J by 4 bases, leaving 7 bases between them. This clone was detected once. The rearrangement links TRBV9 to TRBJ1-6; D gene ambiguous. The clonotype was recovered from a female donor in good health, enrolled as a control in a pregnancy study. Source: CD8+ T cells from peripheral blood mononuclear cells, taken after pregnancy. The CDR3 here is CASSVTGYNSPLHF. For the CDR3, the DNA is TGTGCCAGCAGCGTTACGGGTTATAATTCACCCCTCCACTTT.